The 8 T cell receptor beta chains presented below share a single source sample, sequenced in a study of CD8+CD57+ T cells in acquired aplastic anemia. Genomic DNA, serving as template, underwent TCR beta VDJ and CDR3 profiling. Via MiXCR, TCRdb re-called the reads, giving one row per CDR3 protein. Of roughly 420,000 distinct CDR3 sequences in the sample, approximately 70% were seen once. Material for sequencing was sorted CD4+, CD8+, or CD8+CD57+ T cells (not recorded which) from PBMCs. The receptor source for this set is a human donor in good health, serving as a control.

The CDR3 is CASSELAGDGEQHF. Written as DNA, the CDR3 is TGTGCCAGCAGCGAACTAGCGGGGGATGGTGAGCAGCACTTT. The chain uses TRBV7-8 and TRBJ1-6, with D maybe TRBD1 (5 bases). V lost 5 bases and J lost 19, with 24 bases in between. The CDR3 spans 14 residues. Germline CDR1 is SGHVS and CDR2 is FQNEAQ.

This clonotype was observed many times. As DNA, the CDR3 is TGTGCCAGTAGTATAGGGGGGGCCGGGGAGCTGTTTTTT. It encodes CASSIGGAGELFF. This sequence joins TRBV19 and TRBJ2-2, with D perhaps matching TRBD2 (6 bases). The CDR3 runs to 13 residues. Germline assignment: CDR1 LNHDA and CDR2 SQIVND (reference sequence). Trimming left V 1 base short and J 6 bases short, with 6 bases between.

Comments on this clonotype: A read error is possible here, since a much larger clone lies one base away. The CDR3 protein is CTSSQVATTSREKLFF. The CDR3 DNA follows: TGCACCAGCAGCCAAGTGGCGACAACGTCGAGAGAAAAACTGTTTTTT. The genes are TRBV4-1 and TRBJ1-4; D call uncertain. CDR1 is MGHRA, CDR2 YSYEKL, per germline. The CDR3 consists of 16 residues.

Comments on this clonotype: A read error may produce the germline difference seen at one junction end. This rearrangement joins TRBV7-9 to TRBJ1-5; 9 nucleotides line up with TRBD1. This CDR3 is built from 14 residues. Germline CDR1 reads SEHNR; CDR2 reads FQNEAQ (reference sequence). The CDR3 reads CARIRDRETYAQYF. DNA of the CDR3: TGTGCCAGGATCCGGGACAGGGAAACCTACGCGCAGTACTTT.

The rearrangement links TRBV20-1 to TRBJ1-4; D ambiguous. The CDR3 loop spans 12 amino acids. V was trimmed by 6 bases and J by 3 bases, leaving 8 bases between them. Germline V gives CDR1 DFQATT, CDR2 SNEGSKA (reference sequence). CDR3 in DNA: TGCAGTGCCCCTGACGCTAATGAAAAACTGTTTTTT. Amino acids: CSAPDANEKLFF.

The chain carries TRBV7-2 and TRBJ2-1; TRBD2 matches 7 bases. The germline V gene encodes CDR1 SGHTA and CDR2 FQGNSA. The CDR3 is 17 amino acids. Trimming cost V 5 bases and J 6 bases; bases outside gene matches: 16. CDR3 in amino acids: CASSVDRASGNFNEQFF. CDR3 nucleotide sequence: TGTGCCAGCAGCGTAGATCGGGCTAGCGGCAATTTCAATGAGCAGTTCTTC.

This clonotype was recorded once. The V gene is TRBV5-5, the J gene TRBJ2-7; D possibly corresponds to TRBD1 (6 bases). V lost 0 bases to trimming and J lost 3 bases, with 22 bases between them. The CDR3 consists of 18 residues. Germline CDR1 SGHKS, CDR2 YYEKEE (reference sequence). The CDR3 reads CASSLEYAGGGLYYEQYF. As DNA, the CDR3 is TGTGCCAGCAGCTTGGAATATGCTGGGGGCGGACTCTACTACGAGCAGTACTTC.

This clonotype has only one observation. The V call is TRBV5-1, the J call TRBJ2-1; D unresolved. Trimming removed 2 bases from V and 8 bases from J, with 14 bases in between. Germline V gives CDR1 SGHRS, CDR2 YFSETQ. This CDR3 comprises 14 residues. The CDR3 coding sequence is TGCGCCAGCAGCTTTGTGGACCACACAGATGAGCAGTTCTTC. This translates into CASSFVDHTDEQFF. The whole variable domain, filled in from reference TRBV5-1 and TRBJ2-1, reads KAGVTQTPRYLIKTRGQQVTLSCSPISGHRSVSWYQQTPGQGLQFLFEYFSETQRNKGNFPGRFSGRQFSNSRSEMNVSTLELGDSALYLCASSFVDHTDEQFFGPGTRLTVL.